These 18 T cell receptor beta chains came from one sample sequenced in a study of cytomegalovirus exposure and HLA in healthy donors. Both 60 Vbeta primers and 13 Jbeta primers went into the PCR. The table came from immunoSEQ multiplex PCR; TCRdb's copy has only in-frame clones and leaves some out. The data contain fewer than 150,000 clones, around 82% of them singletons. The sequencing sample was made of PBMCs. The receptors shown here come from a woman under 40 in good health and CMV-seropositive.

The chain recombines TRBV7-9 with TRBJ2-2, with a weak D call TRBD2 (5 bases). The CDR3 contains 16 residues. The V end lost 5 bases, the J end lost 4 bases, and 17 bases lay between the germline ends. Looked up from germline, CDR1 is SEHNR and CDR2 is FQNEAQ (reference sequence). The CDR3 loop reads CASSPEGQEITGELFF. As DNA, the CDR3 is TGTGCCAGCAGCCCAGAGGGCCAGGAAATCACCGGGGAGCTGTTTTTT. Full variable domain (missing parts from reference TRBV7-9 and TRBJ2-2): DTGVSQNPRHKITKRGQNVTFRCDPISEHNRLYWYRQTLGQGPEFLTYFQNEAQLEKSRLLSDRFSAERPKGSFSTLEIQRTEQGDSAMYLCASSPEGQEITGELFFGEGSRLTVL.

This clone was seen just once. The CDR3 loop is CASRAWTGRDTEAFF. The CDR3 DNA follows: TGTGCCAGCAGGGCTTGGACAGGGCGTGACACTGAAGCTTTCTTT. The J gene is TRBJ1-1, the V gene TRBV2; 8 bases fit TRBD1. V shed 6 bases, J shed 3 bases, and the junction held 9 bases outside the gene matches. CDR3 length equals 15 residues. Per the germline V gene, CDR1 is SNHLY and CDR2 is FYNNEI. Supplemented by reference TRBV2 and TRBJ1-1, the full variable domain reads EPEVTQTPSHQVTQMGQEVILRCVPISNHLYFYWYRQILGQKVEFLVSFYNNEISEKSEIFDDQFSVERPDGSNFTLKIRSTKLEDSAMYFCASRAWTGRDTEAFFGQGTRLTVV.

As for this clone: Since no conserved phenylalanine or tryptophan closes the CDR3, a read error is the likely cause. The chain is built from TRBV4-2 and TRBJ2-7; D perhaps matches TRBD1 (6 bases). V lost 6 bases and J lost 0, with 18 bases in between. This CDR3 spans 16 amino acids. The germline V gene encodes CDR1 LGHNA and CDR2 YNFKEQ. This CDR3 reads CASSLAATGTSYEQYL. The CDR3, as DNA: TGTGCCAGCAGTTTAGCTGCGACAGGTACCTCCTACGAGCAGTACCTC.

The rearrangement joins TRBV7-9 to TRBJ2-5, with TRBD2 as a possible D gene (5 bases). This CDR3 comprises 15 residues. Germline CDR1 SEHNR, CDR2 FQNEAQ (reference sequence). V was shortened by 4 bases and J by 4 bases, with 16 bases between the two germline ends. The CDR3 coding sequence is TGTGCCAGCAGCTCCGATCGGGCCGCGGGAGAGACCCAGTACTTC. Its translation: CASSSDRAAGETQYF.

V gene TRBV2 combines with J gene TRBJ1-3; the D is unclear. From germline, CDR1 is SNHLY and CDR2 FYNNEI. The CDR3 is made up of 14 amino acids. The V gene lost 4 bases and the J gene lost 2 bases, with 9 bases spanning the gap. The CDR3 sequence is CASSGAHPGNTIYF. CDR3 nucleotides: TGTGCCAGCAGTGGGGCGCATCCTGGAAACACCATATATTTT.

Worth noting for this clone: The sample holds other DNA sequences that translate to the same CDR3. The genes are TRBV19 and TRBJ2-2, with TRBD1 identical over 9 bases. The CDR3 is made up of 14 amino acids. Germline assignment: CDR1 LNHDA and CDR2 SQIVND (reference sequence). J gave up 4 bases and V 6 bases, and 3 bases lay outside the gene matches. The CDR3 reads CASSIQGATGELFF. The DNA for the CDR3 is TGTGCCAGTAGCATACAGGGGGCCACCGGGGAGCTGTTTTTT.

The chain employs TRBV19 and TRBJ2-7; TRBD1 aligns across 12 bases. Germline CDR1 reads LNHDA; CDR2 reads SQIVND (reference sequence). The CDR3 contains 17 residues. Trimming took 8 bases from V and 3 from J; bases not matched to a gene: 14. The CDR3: CASAFTSGTGGLYEQYF. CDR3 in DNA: TGTGCCAGTGCCTTTACATCCGGGACAGGGGGCCTCTACGAGCAGTACTTC.

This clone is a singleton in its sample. The CDR3 DNA follows: TGTGCCAGCAGCTACACTAGCGGGAGCATCGGCGAGCAGTACTTC. Encoded protein: CASSYTSGSIGEQYF. The V call is TRBV6-5, the J call TRBJ2-7, with 11 bases matching TRBD2. Germline V gives CDR1 MNHEY, CDR2 SVGAGI. V lost 6 bases and J lost 6; bases outside the gene matches: 10. CDR3 length: 15 amino acids.

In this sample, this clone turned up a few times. CDR3 in DNA: TGTGCCATCAGTCGATCTAGCGGGAGCGGTGGTGAGCAGTTCTTC. Amino acid sequence: CAISRSSGSGGEQFF. The rearrangement joins TRBV10-3 to TRBJ2-1, with 10 bases fitting TRBD2. J was trimmed by 9 bases and V by 5 bases; bases with no gene match: 10. The CDR3 runs 15 residues. The germline V gene has CDR1 ENHRY and CDR2 SYGVKD.

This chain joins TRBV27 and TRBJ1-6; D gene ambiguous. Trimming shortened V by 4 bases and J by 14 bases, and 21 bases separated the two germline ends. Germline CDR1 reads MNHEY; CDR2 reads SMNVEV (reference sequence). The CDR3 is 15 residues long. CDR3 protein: CASSSRPRGLVTLHF. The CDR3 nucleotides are TGTGCCAGCAGTTCACGACCTCGAGGCTTGGTAACCCTCCACTTT.

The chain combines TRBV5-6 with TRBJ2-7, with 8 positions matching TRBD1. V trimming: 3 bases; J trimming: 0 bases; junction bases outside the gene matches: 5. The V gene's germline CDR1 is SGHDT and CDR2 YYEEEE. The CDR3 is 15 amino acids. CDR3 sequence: CASSYGQGGSYEQYF. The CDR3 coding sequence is TGTGCCAGCAGCTACGGACAGGGTGGCTCCTACGAGCAGTACTTC.

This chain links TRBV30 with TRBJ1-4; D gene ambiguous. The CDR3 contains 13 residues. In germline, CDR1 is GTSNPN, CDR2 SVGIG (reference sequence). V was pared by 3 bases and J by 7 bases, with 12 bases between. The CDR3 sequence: CAWRAPEVEKLFF. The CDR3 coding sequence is TGTGCCTGGAGGGCCCCCGAGGTTGAAAAACTGTTTTTT.

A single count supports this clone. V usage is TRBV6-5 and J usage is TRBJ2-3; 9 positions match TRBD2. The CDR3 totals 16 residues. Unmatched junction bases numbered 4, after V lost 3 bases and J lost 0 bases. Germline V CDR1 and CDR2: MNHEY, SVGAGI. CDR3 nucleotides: TGTGCCAGCAGTTATAGCGGGGGCGTTAGCACAGATACGCAGTATTTT. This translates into CASSYSGGVSTDTQYF.

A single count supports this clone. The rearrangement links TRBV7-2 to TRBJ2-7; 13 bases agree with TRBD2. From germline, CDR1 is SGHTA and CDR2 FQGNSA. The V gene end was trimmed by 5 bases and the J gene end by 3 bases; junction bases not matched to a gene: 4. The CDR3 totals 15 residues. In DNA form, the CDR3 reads TGTGCCAGCAGCGTAACTAGCGGGAGGGTCTACGAGCAGTACTTC. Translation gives CASSVTSGRVYEQYF.

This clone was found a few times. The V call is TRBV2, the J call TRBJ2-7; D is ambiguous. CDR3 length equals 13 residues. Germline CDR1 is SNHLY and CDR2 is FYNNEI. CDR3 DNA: TGTTTCAGCAAGGAGAAGGCGGCATACGAGCAGTACTTC. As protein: CFSKEKAAYEQYF. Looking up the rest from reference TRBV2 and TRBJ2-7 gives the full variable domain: EPEVTQTPSHQVTQMGQEVILRCVPISNHLYFYWYRQILGQKVEFLVSFYNNEISEKSEIFDDQFSVERPDGSNFTLKIRSTKLEDSAMYFCFSKEKAAYEQYFGPGTRLTVT.

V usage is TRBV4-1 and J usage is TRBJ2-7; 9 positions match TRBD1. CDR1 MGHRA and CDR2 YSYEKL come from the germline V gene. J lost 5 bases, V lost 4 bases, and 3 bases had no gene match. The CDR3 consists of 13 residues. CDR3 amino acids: CASSLRTGDEQYF. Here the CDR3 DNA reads TGCGCCAGCAGCCTCCGGACAGGGGACGAGCAGTACTTC.

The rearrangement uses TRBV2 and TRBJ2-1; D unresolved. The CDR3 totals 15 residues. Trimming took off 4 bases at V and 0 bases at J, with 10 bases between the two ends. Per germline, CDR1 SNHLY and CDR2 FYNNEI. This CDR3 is CASSGSASSYNEQFF. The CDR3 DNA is TGTGCCAGCAGTGGGAGCGCGAGCTCCTACAATGAGCAGTTCTTC.

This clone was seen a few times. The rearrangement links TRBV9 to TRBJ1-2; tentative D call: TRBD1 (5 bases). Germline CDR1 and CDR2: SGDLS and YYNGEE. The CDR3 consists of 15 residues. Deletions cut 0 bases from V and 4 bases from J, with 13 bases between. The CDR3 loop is CASSVVGSGAYGYTF. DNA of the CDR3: TGTGCCAGCAGCGTAGTAGGGTCTGGGGCCTATGGCTACACCTTC.